This is a list of T cell receptor beta chains from one sample in a study of blood T cell repertoires in COVID-19. TCRdb's copy holds only in-frame clones and misses some; the assay was immunoSEQ multiplex PCR. The sample contains roughly 64,000 clones, around 86% of which appear only once. Sequencing was carried out using peripheral blood. The receptors were sampled from a man aged 50 or older with active COVID-19. Both conserved end residues are trimmed from each CDR3. The order of the fields is J gene, V gene, CDR3 protein.

>TRBJ2-3|TRBV4-2
ASSLLAERTDTQY
>TRBJ2-1|TRBV24-1
ATSDPGTGAGEQF
>TRBJ2-3|TRBV7-8
ASSLRLAFSTDTQY
>TRBJ1-6|TRBV3-1/TRBV3-2
ASSQDHADSHPPLH
>TRBJ2-3|TRBV2
ASRVGVAGGADTQY
>TRBJ1-2|TRBV5-1
ASSPRDITQDRGGYT
>TRBJ2-5|TRBV5-1
ASSFEVAGGETQY
>TRBJ2-1|TRBV5-1
ASSLAAGSYNEQF
>TRBJ2-2|TRBV11-2
ASSGDRNTGELF
>TRBJ2-7|TRBV7-2
ASSTGPPAGQY
>TRBJ2-7|TRBV7-2
ASSLYNQGSEQY
>TRBJ2-5|TRBV7-2
ASSLGLAGAQETQY
>TRBJ2-5|TRBV7-2
ASSLGAGTAGTQY
>TRBJ1-5|TRBV15
ATSRDSLPQH
>TRBJ2-3|TRBV25-1
ASTPRGLAGPDTQY
>TRBJ1-1|TRBV7-9
ASSSKSYRGAVAF
>TRBJ2-1|TRBV24-1
ATSDAPRASGLYNEQF
>TRBJ2-5|TRBV3-1/TRBV3-2
ASRSPQDRARETQY
>TRBJ2-4|TRBV18
ASSPDGGGLRGKNIQY
>TRBJ2-1|TRBV4-2
ASSQDSILGTGAYNEQF
>TRBJ2-1|TRBV28
ASGGRAANEQF
>TRBJ2-3|TRBV5-6
ASIVRGPGGPGTDTQY
>TRBJ1-5|TRBV28
ASGGTANQPQH
>TRBJ2-5|TRBV14
ASSQGKTSVGETQY
>TRBJ2-7|TRBV7-8
ASSRGQGQQY
>TRBJ2-7|TRBV11-2
ASSLLPGSYEQY
>TRBJ2-3|TRBV12-5
ASGLLLTGSATDTQY
>TRBJ2-3|TRBV6-5
ASSPGAGDTQY
>TRBJ2-3|TRBV15
ATSRSGNMRNTQY
>TRBJ1-1|TRBV7-9
ASSAGLTAEAF
>TRBJ2-3|TRBV24-1
ATSDPTGAQLTDTQY
>TRBJ2-2|TRBV7-3
ASSLLADTGELF
>TRBJ2-7|TRBV6-2/TRBV6-3
ASSFRTSGGYEQY
>TRBJ2-7|TRBV27
ASSLTGGEQY
>TRBJ2-2|TRBV2
ASSRLAGNTGELF
>TRBJ1-2|TRBV9
ASSVGRVASGYT
>TRBJ2-1|TRBV2
ARRQGSYNEQF
>TRBJ2-3|TRBV7-2
ASSYSDTQY
>TRBJ1-1|TRBV5-4
ASSLGQGSATEAF
>TRBJ2-1|TRBV5-3
ARSYSGTAYNEQF
>TRBJ2-2|TRBV6-1
ASSEMRLAGELF
>TRBJ2-7|TRBV11-2
ASSRENSYEQY
>TRBJ2-2|TRBV5-4
ASRAAITGELF
>TRBJ1-4|TRBV5-1
ASSGTGNNNEKLF
>TRBJ2-7|TRBV4-3
ASSQDGPGQAYEQY
>TRBJ1-3|TRBV19
ASSLTAGNTIY
>TRBJ2-1|TRBV7-2
ASSRAGASPNEQF
>TRBJ2-2|TRBV27
ASSFALAANTGELF
>TRBJ2-1|TRBV27
ASSSRDSTSKQF
>TRBJ2-1|TRBV7-2
ASSYPTEKNEQF
>TRBJ2-7|TRBV28
ASSLWEGGSYEQY
>TRBJ1-2|TRBV6-5
ASSYLQGKGYGYT
>TRBJ2-5|TRBV5-4
ASSQKTTSGRETQY
>TRBJ2-7|TRBV11-2
ASSPAAGSSYEQY
>TRBJ2-5|TRBV9
ASSLQPGLAEQETQY
>TRBJ2-7|TRBV2
ASSDPGSYEQY
>TRBJ1-2|TRBV5-1
ASRTGTPGFGGYT
>TRBJ2-2|TRBV4-2
ASSQAGQGYGELF
>TRBJ1-4|TRBV25-1
ANNAASGEKLF